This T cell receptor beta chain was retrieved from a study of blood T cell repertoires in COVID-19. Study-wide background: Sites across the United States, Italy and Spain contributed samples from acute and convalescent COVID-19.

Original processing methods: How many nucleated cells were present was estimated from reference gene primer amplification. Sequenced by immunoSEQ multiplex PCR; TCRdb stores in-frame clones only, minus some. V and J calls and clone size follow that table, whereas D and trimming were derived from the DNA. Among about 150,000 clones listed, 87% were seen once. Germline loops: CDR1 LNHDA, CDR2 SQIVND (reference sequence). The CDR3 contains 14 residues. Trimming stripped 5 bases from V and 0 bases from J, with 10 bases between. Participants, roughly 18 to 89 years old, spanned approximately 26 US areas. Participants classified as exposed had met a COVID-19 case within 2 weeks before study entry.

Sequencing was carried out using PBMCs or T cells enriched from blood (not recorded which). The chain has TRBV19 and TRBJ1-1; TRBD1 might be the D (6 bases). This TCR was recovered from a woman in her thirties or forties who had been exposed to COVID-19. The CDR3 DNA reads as TGTGCCAGTAGTCTAACAGGGATGAACACTGAAGCTTTCTTT. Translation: CASSLTGMNTEAFF.